This entry features one TCR beta chain sequence. V gave up 4 bases and J gave up 1 base; unmatched junction bases: 7. Germline V lookup: CDR1 SGHRS, CDR2 YFSETQ. The CDR3 covers 17 residues. The entry originates in a study of control samples from healthy donors and cancer patients. Here immunoSEQ multiplex PCR was the method, and the copy in TCRdb shows in-frame clones only, minus some. The table lists about 59,000 clones, roughly 90% of them singletons. The sequence derives from a man between 35 and 55 years old with colorectal cancer. Input material: PBMCs. The chain is built from TRBV5-1 and TRBJ2-6; the match to TRBD2 covers 8 bases. The CDR3 coding sequence is TGCGCCAGCAGCAGGACTAGCTTAGGTTCTGGGGCCAACGTCCTGACTTTC. The encoded protein is CASSRTSLGSGANVLTF. Full variable domain (rest looked up from reference TRBV5-1 and TRBJ2-6): KAGVTQTPRYLIKTRGQQVTLSCSPISGHRSVSWYQQTPGQGLQFLFEYFSETQRNKGNFPGRFSGRQFSNSRSEMNVSTLELGDSALYLCASSRTSLGSGANVLTFGAGSRLTVL.